This T cell receptor (beta chain) was observed in a study of patients and donors after allogeneic stem cell transplantation. This clonotype was detected only a few times. V lost 7 bases to trimming and J lost 7 bases, with 20 bases between them. The CDR3 totals 15 residues. Germline V gene sequence: CDR1 SNHLY, CDR2 FYNNEI. One entry per CDR3 protein, called by TCRdb with MiXCR from the RT-PCR reads. The sample shows 920,000 or so distinct CDR3 sequences, approximately 19% of them seen only once. This TCR came from a human donor who was either an allogeneic HSCT recipient or a stem cell or donor lymphocyte infusion donor (not recorded which). It is not recorded whose cells these are; they may come from a transplant donor. The sample taken for sequencing was blood, either unsorted or a sorted T cell fraction (not recorded which). The V gene is TRBV2, the J gene TRBJ2-1, with a weak D call TRBD1 (5 bases). CDR3 DNA: TGTGCCAGCAAAGCTCTGGACAATATTTCGAATGAGCAGTTCTTC. It encodes CASKALDNISNEQFF.